This T cell receptor beta chain was profiled in a study of identical twins. From the 5' RACE reads, TCRdb called clonotypes with MiXCR, one entry per CDR3 protein. Of approximately 890,000 distinct CDR3 sequences in the sample, roughly an eighth were seen once. Trimming cost V 5 bases and J 7 bases; bases outside gene matches: 12. Germline V lookup: CDR1 MDHEN, CDR2 SYDVKM. CDR3 length equals 15 residues. General study results and limits: Compared with models, monozygotic twins showed more out-of-frame TCR alpha sharing.

This clonotype has at least ten counts. What it binds is not known. The same sample was also studied in work on yellow fever vaccine responses in identical twins.

The TCR originated in a woman in her late teens or twenties in good health. The specimen sequenced was PBMCs. The V call is TRBV28, the J call TRBJ2-7; 9 bases are a match to TRBD2. The CDR3 is CASSLSSGTRREQYF. CDR3 coding DNA: TGTGCCAGCAGTCTTTCTAGCGGGACAAGAAGGGAGCAGTACTTC.